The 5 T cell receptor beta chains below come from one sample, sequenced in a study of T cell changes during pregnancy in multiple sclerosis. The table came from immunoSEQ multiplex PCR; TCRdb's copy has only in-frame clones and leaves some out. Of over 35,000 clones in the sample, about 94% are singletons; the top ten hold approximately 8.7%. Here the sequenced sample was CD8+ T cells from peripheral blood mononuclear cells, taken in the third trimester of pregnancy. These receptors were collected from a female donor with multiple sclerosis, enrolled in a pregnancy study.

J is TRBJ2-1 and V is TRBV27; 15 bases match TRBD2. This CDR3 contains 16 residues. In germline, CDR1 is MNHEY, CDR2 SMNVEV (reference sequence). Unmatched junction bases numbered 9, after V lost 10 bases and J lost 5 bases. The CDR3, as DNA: TGTGCCACCTCGGGACTAGCGGGAGGATCCGACAATGAGCAGTTCTTC. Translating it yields CATSGLAGGSDNEQFF.

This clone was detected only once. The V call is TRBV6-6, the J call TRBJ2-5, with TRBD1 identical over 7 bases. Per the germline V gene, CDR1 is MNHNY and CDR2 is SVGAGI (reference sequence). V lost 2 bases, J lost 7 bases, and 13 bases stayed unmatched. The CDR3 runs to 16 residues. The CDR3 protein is CASSYTETGPQGTQYF. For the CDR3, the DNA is TGTGCCAGCAGTTACACCGAGACAGGGCCGCAGGGGACCCAGTACTTC.

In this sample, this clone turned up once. The CDR3, as DNA: TGTGCCAGCAGCTTCACTAGCGGCATCACAGATACGCAGTATTTT. It codes for CASSFTSGITDTQYF. The V and J genes are TRBV11-2 and TRBJ2-3, with 8 bases matching TRBD2. Losses at the gene ends were 3 bases for V and 2 bases for J; bases not matched to a gene: 4. The CDR3 sequence is 15 residues long. Germline CDR1 and CDR2: SGHAT and FQNNGV.

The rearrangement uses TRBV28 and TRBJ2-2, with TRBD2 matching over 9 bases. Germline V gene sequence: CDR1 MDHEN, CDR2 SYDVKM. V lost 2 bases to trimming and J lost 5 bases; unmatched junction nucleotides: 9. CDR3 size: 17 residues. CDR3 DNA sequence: TGTGCCAGCAGTTTAATGCGGGAGGGATATGAGACCGGGGAGCTGTTTTTT. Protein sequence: CASSLMREGYETGELFF.

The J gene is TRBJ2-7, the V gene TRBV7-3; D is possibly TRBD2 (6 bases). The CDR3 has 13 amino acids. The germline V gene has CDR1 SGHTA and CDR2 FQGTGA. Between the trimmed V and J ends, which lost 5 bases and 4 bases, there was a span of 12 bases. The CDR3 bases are TGTGCCAGCAGCCTAGGGACTGGGTACGAGCAGTACTTC. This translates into CASSLGTGYEQYF.